This TCR beta chain comes out of a study of blood T cell repertoires in COVID-19. Across the whole study: The United States, Italy and Spain supplied acute and convalescent COVID-19 samples. PBMCs, B-cell-depleted T cells, or T cells were the source of the cDNA or gDNA that made up the material.

This table comes from immunoSEQ multiplex PCR, and its TCRdb copy is limited to in-frame clones, with some not included. The table includes fewer than 450,000 clones, 90% detected once. Participants spanned ages about 18 to 90 years and resided in roughly 22 US areas. The junction had 3 bases not matched to a gene; V was cut back by 4 bases and J by 3 bases. The germline gives CDR1 MNHEY, CDR2 SVGEGT. The CDR3 is made up of 13 amino acids. This sequence originates from a man aged 18-30 years who had recovered from COVID-19. The rearrangement links TRBV6-2 or TRBV6-3 to TRBJ2-7, with 7 positions matching TRBD1. The sequenced sample consisted of PBMCs or T cells enriched from blood (not recorded which). The CDR3 coding sequence is TGTGCCAGCAGTTTCGGACAGGTCTACGAGCAGTACTTC. It yields the protein CASSFGQVYEQYF.